The 27 T cell receptor beta chains below come from one sample, sequenced in a study of CD4+ T cells in melanoma. Sequencing was performed with immunoSEQ multiplex PCR; in TCRdb, only in-frame clones are kept and a portion is missing. The sample lists about 50,000 clones; roughly nine tenths were seen once. The sequencing sample was made of peripheral blood. The origin of the receptors is a human donor with melanoma.

The rearrangement joins TRBV7-3 to TRBJ1-5, with a weak D call TRBD1 (5 bases). The CDR3 length is 14 residues. Per the germline V gene, CDR1 is SGHTA and CDR2 is FQGTGA. Trimming shortened V by 5 bases and J by 3 bases, and 11 bases separated the two germline ends. CDR3 sequence (DNA): TGTGCCAGCAGCATTGACAGTTACAATCAGCCCCAGCATTTT. The encoded protein is CASSIDSYNQPQHF.

This clone came up once. The gene calls are TRBV30 and TRBJ2-5; D possibly matches TRBD1 or TRBD2 (6 bases each). Germline CDR1 GTSNPN, CDR2 SVGIG (reference sequence). Trimming removed 2 bases from V and 7 bases from J, with 11 bases in between. The CDR3 sequence is 12 residues long. This chain's CDR3 is CAWSRGQGTQYF. CDR3 DNA sequence: TGTGCCTGGAGTCGGGGGCAGGGGACCCAGTACTTC. Full variable domain (rest looked up from reference TRBV30 and TRBJ2-5): SQTIHQWPATLVQPVGSPLSLECTVEGTSNPNLYWYRQAAGRGLQLLFYSVGIGQISSEVPQNLSASRPQDRQFILSSKKLLLSDSGFYLCAWSRGQGTQYFGPGTRLLVL.

The gene calls are TRBV6-5 and TRBJ2-5; TRBD2 matches at 8 bases. V gave up 6 bases and J gave up 6 bases; unmatched junction bases: 9. CDR3 length: 14 amino acids. Germline-derived CDR1 and CDR2 are MNHEY and SVGAGI. CDR3 sequence (DNA): TGTGCCAGCAGCACTCCCGGACTAGCTAAGACCCAGTACTTC. Translating gives CASSTPGLAKTQYF.

This clone showed up just a few times. This chain uses TRBV4-2 with TRBJ2-1; D not certain. CDR1 is LGHNA and CDR2 is YNFKEQ in the germline V gene. The CDR3 length is 12 residues. V shed 0 bases and J shed 6 bases, with 3 bases lying between them. The CDR3 reads CASSQESNEQFF. Here the CDR3 DNA reads TGTGCCAGCAGCCAAGAGAGCAATGAGCAGTTCTTC.

The CDR3, as DNA: TGTGCCAGTAGTATAGCAGCAGGGGTAAGCTCCTATAATTCACCCCTCCACTTT. Its protein product is CASSIAAGVSSYNSPLHF. This chain connects TRBV19 to TRBJ1-6; maybe TRBD1 (6 bases). Trimming took 1 base from V and 0 from J, leaving 13 bases between them. The CDR3 is 18 amino acids. Germline CDR1 and CDR2: LNHDA and SQIVND (reference sequence).

This CDR3 is CAWSLVGSGQYF. Written as DNA, the CDR3 is TGTGCCTGGAGTTTGGTTGGTTCGGGGCAGTACTTC. This chain uses TRBV30 with TRBJ2-7; D remains ambiguous. CDR1 GTSNPN and CDR2 SVGIG come from the germline V gene (reference sequence). CDR3 length: 12 residues. V was cut by 2 bases and J by 9 bases, with 14 bases left in between.

The V call is TRBV7-8, the J call TRBJ2-1; TRBD2 aligns across 9 bases. The CDR3 has 18 amino acids. With 4 bases clipped from V and 7 bases from J, the junction kept 17 bases outside the gene matches. The germline V gene encodes CDR1 SGHVS and CDR2 FQNEAQ. CDR3 sequence: CASSSFRFVGLAQNEQFF. The DNA of the CDR3 is TGTGCCAGCAGCTCATTTCGTTTCGTAGGACTAGCGCAGAATGAGCAGTTCTTC.

The chain links TRBV4-1 to TRBJ2-1; TRBD1 might be the D (8 bases). CDR1 and CDR2 from the germline V gene are MGHRA and YSYEKL. With 7 bases removed from V and 9 bases from J, the gap between germline ends came to 16 bases. CDR3 length equals 13 residues. DNA of the CDR3: TGCGCCAGCAACAGGGGGGGGGCTGGTGAGCAGTTCTTC. Its translation: CASNRGGAGEQFF.

This clone has a handful of counts. The chain employs TRBV12-5 and TRBJ2-1, with 9 bases fitting TRBD2. This CDR3 spans 16 amino acids. J gave up 6 bases and V 1 base, and 7 bases lay outside the gene matches. Germline loops: CDR1 LGHNT, CDR2 FRNRAP. This CDR3 reads CASGLASGGLGNEQFF. DNA for the CDR3: TGTGCTAGTGGTTTGGCGAGCGGGGGGTTGGGCAATGAGCAGTTCTTC. Full variable domain (remainder filled in from reference TRBV12-5 and TRBJ2-1): DARVTQTPRHKVTEMGQEVTMRCQPILGHNTVFWYRQTMMQGLELLAYFRNRAPLDDSGMPKDRFSAEMPDATLATLKIQPSEPRDSAVYFCASGLASGGLGNEQFFGPGTRLTVL.

The V call is TRBV4-3, the J call TRBJ2-1; TRBD1 matches at 8 bases. CDR3 length: 15 amino acids. Per the germline V gene, CDR1 is LGHNA and CDR2 is YSLEER. Trimming removed 0 bases from V and 6 bases from J; junction bases left unmatched: 4. For the CDR3, the DNA is TGCGCCAGCAGCCAAGATGGGACAGGAGGCAATGAGCAGTTCTTC. It codes for CASSQDGTGGNEQFF.

This chain links TRBV13 with TRBJ2-5; no clear D. Germline lookup yields CDR1 PRHDT and CDR2 FYEKMQ (reference sequence). The CDR3 is 15 residues long. Trimming shortened V by 2 bases and J by 2 bases, and 12 bases separated the two germline ends. The DNA of the CDR3 is TGTGCCAGCAGCTTACTGGGGTCGAGGCAAGAGACCCAGTACTTC. Amino acid sequence: CASSLLGSRQETQYF.

The chain employs TRBV4-1 and TRBJ1-5; D unresolved. Trimming took off 1 base at V and 1 base at J, with 14 bases between the two ends. The length of the CDR3 is 17 residues. The germline V gene encodes CDR1 MGHRA and CDR2 YSYEKL. This chain's CDR3 is CASSQVAADRSNQPQHF. In DNA form, the CDR3 reads TGCGCCAGCAGCCAAGTTGCCGCAGATCGAAGCAATCAGCCCCAGCATTTT.

This clone was detected once. The V call is TRBV7-8, the J call TRBJ1-2, with D perhaps matching TRBD1 (6 bases). The germline CDR1 and CDR2 sequences are SGHVS and FQNEAQ. The CDR3 length is 13 residues. V dropped 5 bases and J dropped 5 bases, with 12 bases sitting between them. The CDR3 sequence: CASSLAQGYGYTF. CDR3 nucleotides: TGTGCCAGCAGCCTCGCCCAGGGGTATGGCTACACCTTC.

This clone came up a few times. V is TRBV5-1 and J is TRBJ1-5, with unresolved D. The CDR3 totals 15 residues. Looked up from germline, CDR1 is SGHRS and CDR2 is YFSETQ. V was pared by 0 bases and J by 7 bases, with 14 bases between. The CDR3 region has the DNA TGCGCCAGCAGCTTGGCCGGCGCCCCGCAGCAGCCCCAGCATTTT. Its protein product is CASSLAGAPQQPQHF.

Only one count was recorded for this clone. This sequence joins TRBV10-3 and TRBJ2-3, with 10 bases identical to TRBD2. CDR1 and CDR2 from the germline V gene are ENHRY and SYGVKD. Trimming took 7 bases from V and 3 from J; bases not matched to a gene: 4. CDR3 size: 14 residues. CDR3 in amino acids: CAITSGGSTDTQYF. CDR3 DNA sequence: TGTGCCATCACTAGCGGGGGATCTACAGATACGCAGTATTTT.

The chain combines TRBV6-5 with TRBJ2-2; D is ambiguous. V was clipped by 5 bases and J by 3 bases, with 4 bases between them. This CDR3 is 12 amino acids long. The germline V gene encodes CDR1 MNHEY and CDR2 SVGAGI. Here the CDR3 reads CASSTYTGELFF. CDR3 DNA: TGTGCCAGCAGTACGTACACCGGGGAGCTGTTTTTT.

The J gene is TRBJ2-3, the V gene TRBV7-9; TRBD2 matches at 8 bases. The CDR3 consists of 19 residues. Losses at the gene ends were 3 bases for V and 1 base for J; bases not matched to a gene: 15. Germline V lookup: CDR1 SEHNR, CDR2 FQNEAQ (reference sequence). The CDR3 reads CASSFIAEWKLAGTDTQYF. The CDR3 DNA sequence: TGTGCCAGCAGCTTTATCGCTGAATGGAAACTAGCGGGCACAGATACGCAGTATTTT.

V and J are TRBV5-1 and TRBJ2-2, with TRBD2 matching 16 bases. The CDR3 loop spans 18 amino acids. Germline assignment: CDR1 SGHRS and CDR2 YFSETQ. V was clipped by 3 bases and J by 6 bases; unmatched bases: 8. CDR3 loop: CASSWGLAGGQLPGELFF. In DNA, the CDR3 is TGCGCCAGCAGCTGGGGACTAGCGGGGGGGCAACTGCCCGGGGAGCTGTTTTTT.

The rearrangement links TRBV7-9 to TRBJ1-4, with D perhaps matching TRBD1 (5 bases). CDR1 is SEHNR and CDR2 is FQNEAQ in the germline V gene (reference sequence). This CDR3 region has 15 residues. Trimming left V 6 bases short and J 5 bases short, with 16 bases between. The chain's CDR3 is CASRPIVRGNEKLFF. In nucleotides, the CDR3 is TGTGCCAGCAGACCAATCGTCCGGGGGAATGAAAAACTGTTTTTT.

This clone was counted a single time. CDR3 protein: CASRGQSYSNQPQHF. In DNA form, the CDR3 reads TGTGCCAGCAGAGGACAGTCTTATAGCAATCAGCCCCAGCATTTT. The J gene is TRBJ1-5, the V gene TRBV2, with D maybe TRBD1 (6 bases). The germline V and J ends were trimmed by 6 bases and 0 bases, with 12 bases remaining between them. Germline CDR1 and CDR2: SNHLY and FYNNEI. The CDR3 runs to 15 residues. The variable domain in full, with the rest retrieved from reference TRBV2 and TRBJ1-5, is EPEVTQTPSHQVTQMGQEVILRCVPISNHLYFYWYRQILGQKVEFLVSFYNNEISEKSEIFDDQFSVERPDGSNFTLKIRSTKLEDSAMYFCASRGQSYSNQPQHFGDGTRLSIL.

This clone is medium-sized within its sample. The chain combines TRBV7-9 with TRBJ2-7; TRBD1 might be the D (6 bases). V dropped 6 bases and J dropped 2 bases, with 14 bases sitting between them. From germline, CDR1 is SEHNR and CDR2 FQNEAQ (reference sequence). This CDR3 spans 14 amino acids. The CDR3 spells CASSLPRDTYEQYF. CDR3 bases: TGTGCCAGCAGTTTACCCAGGGACACCTACGAGCAGTACTTC.

This clone was seen a single time. This rearrangement joins TRBV19 to TRBJ1-4; no clear D. CDR3 length: 15 residues. V lost 5 bases and J lost 6, with 16 bases in between. The germline V gene encodes CDR1 LNHDA and CDR2 SQIVND (reference sequence). CDR3 coding DNA: TGTGCCAGTAGTCCACGGGGTAGCGAAGATGAAAAACTGTTTTTT. This gives the protein CASSPRGSEDEKLFF.

This chain uses TRBV6-1 with TRBJ1-1; D gene unclear. The germline V gene encodes CDR1 MNHNS and CDR2 SASEGT. This CDR3 spans 14 amino acids. The ends were cut back, 7 bases at V and 0 bases at J, with 12 bases in the middle. The CDR3 DNA follows: TGTGCCAGCATCGAAGGGAACCTGAACACTGAAGCTTTCTTT. Protein product: CASIEGNLNTEAFF.

This chain joins TRBV27 and TRBJ1-5, with D possibly matching TRBD1 (5 bases). The ends were cut back, 5 bases at V and 7 bases at J, with 9 bases in the middle. The CDR3 consists of 12 residues. Germline-derived CDR1 and CDR2 are MNHEY and SMNVEV (reference sequence). Here the CDR3 reads CASSRRDQPQHF. The CDR3 DNA sequence: TGTGCCAGCAGTCGAAGGGACCAGCCCCAGCATTTT.

This clone was detected only once. The chain carries TRBV6-5 and TRBJ1-5, with 11 bases lining up with TRBD1. The germline V gene has CDR1 MNHEY and CDR2 SVGAGI. The CDR3 covers 13 residues. V shed 8 bases and J 6 bases; nucleotides not matched to a gene: 3. The CDR3 sequence is CASGQGASQPQHF. The CDR3 DNA reads TGTGCCAGCGGACAGGGGGCTAGTCAGCCCCAGCATTTT.

V gene TRBV27 combines with J gene TRBJ2-2, with 10 bases lining up with TRBD2. CDR3 size: 16 residues. J gave up 7 bases and V 6 bases, and 11 bases lay outside the gene matches. Germline V gene lookup returns CDR1 MNHEY and CDR2 SMNVEV (reference sequence). The CDR3 DNA reads as TGTGCCAGCAGCTTCACCAGCGGGGGGGCGATCGGGGAGCTGTTTTTT. Translation: CASSFTSGGAIGELFF.

The J gene is TRBJ1-2, the V gene TRBV7-8; the match to TRBD1 covers 8 bases. V trimming: 5 bases; J trimming: 2 bases; junction bases outside the gene matches: 10. This CDR3 is built from 16 residues. CDR1 is SGHVS and CDR2 is FQNEAQ in the germline V gene. Here the CDR3 reads CASSPGPTGENYGYTF. DNA of the CDR3: TGTGCCAGCAGCCCAGGCCCGACAGGGGAAAACTATGGCTACACCTTC.